These 22 T cell receptor beta chains originate from one sample sequenced in a study of persistence of HIV-infected CD4 T cells. Sequencing used immunoSEQ version 4 in survey mode. Profiling relied on immunoSEQ multiplex PCR, and the TCRdb table lists in-frame clones only, not all of them. The data show tens of thousands of clones, roughly four fifths seen once. No antigen is known for these receptors. Cells were stimulated with overlapping HIV-1 Gag 15-mer peptides. Memory cells lacking CD40L and CD69 with high CD45RO were sorted. The specimen comprised CD4+ T cells sorted from PBMCs after roughly 18-hour stimulation, sampled from a patient who received antiretroviral therapy. The source is an adult woman with HIV who was CMV-seropositive.

CDR3 region: CARTLGPGRGAFF. In DNA, the CDR3 is TGTGCCCGTACTTTGGGACCCGGTCGCGGGGCTTTCTTT. The chain combines TRBV30 with TRBJ1-1; TRBD1 is a possible D gene (5 bases). Germline loops: CDR1 GTSNPN, CDR2 SVGIG (reference sequence). Trimming cost V 8 bases and J 11 bases, with 24 bases left between them. The CDR3 sequence is 13 residues long. The complete variable domain, with remaining parts taken from reference TRBV30 and TRBJ1-1, reads SQTIHQWPATLVQPVGSPLSLECTVEGTSNPNLYWYRQAAGRGLQLLFYSVGIGQISSEVPQNLSASRPQDRQFILSSKKLLLSDSGFYLCARTLGPGRGAFFGQGTRLTVV.

The chain carries TRBV19 and TRBJ1-2; no clear D. The length of the CDR3 is 14 residues. Trimming left V 3 bases short and J 5 bases short, with 13 bases between. Germline V CDR1 and CDR2: LNHDA, SQIVND (reference sequence). CDR3 sequence (DNA): TGTGCCAGTAGTATGCACCAAGAAATATATGGCTACACCTTC. This gives the protein CASSMHQEIYGYTF.

This chain links TRBV10-2 with TRBJ1-5, with a weak D call TRBD1 (5 bases). The CDR3 runs to 13 residues. The germline V and J ends were trimmed by 10 bases and 2 bases, with 12 bases remaining between them. Looked up from germline, CDR1 is WSHSY and CDR2 is SAAADI. CDR3 bases: TGCGCCACCCAGCAGGGCGGCAATCAGCCCCAGCATTTT. This encodes CATQQGGNQPQHF.

This clone was found once. The CDR3 DNA reads as TGTGCCAGCAGTTCACAGGGGAGGGTCGGTACAGATACGCAGTATTTT. This codes for CASSSQGRVGTDTQYF. The rearrangement joins TRBV28 to TRBJ2-3; D is tentatively TRBD1 or TRBD2 (7 bases each). This CDR3 contains 16 residues. V lost 4 bases to trimming and J lost 3 bases, with 17 bases between them. Germline loops: CDR1 MDHEN, CDR2 SYDVKM.

CDR3 DNA sequence: TGCAGCGTTACGGGACATTTGAACACTGAAGCTTTCTTT. This encodes CSVTGHLNTEAFF. This chain joins TRBV29-1 and TRBJ1-1; a weak D match, TRBD1 (6 bases). With 5 bases removed from V and 0 bases from J, the gap between germline ends came to 10 bases. In germline, CDR1 is SQVTM, CDR2 ANQGSEA. The CDR3 sequence is 13 residues long.

There are a few counts of this clone. The chain employs TRBV29-1 and TRBJ2-2; TRBD1 matches 7 bases. The CDR3 covers 15 residues. V shed 6 bases and J 1 base; nucleotides not matched to a gene: 8. Germline V gives CDR1 SQVTM, CDR2 ANQGSEA. CDR3 sequence reads: CSVMRTGLNTGELFF. CDR3 sequence (DNA): TGCAGCGTCATGAGGACAGGTCTGAACACCGGGGAGCTGTTTTTT.

The chain joins TRBV4-3 to TRBJ1-1, with D unclear. Deletions cut 0 bases from V and 4 bases from J, with 6 bases between. The CDR3 is 13 residues long. Germline CDR1 and CDR2: LGHNA and YSLEER. The CDR3 region is CASSQDLGTEAFF. In nucleotides, the CDR3 is TGCGCCAGCAGCCAAGACTTGGGCACTGAAGCTTTCTTT.

This chain links TRBV6-5 with TRBJ1-5; 7 nucleotides match TRBD1. CDR1 is MNHEY and CDR2 is SVGAGI in the germline V gene. V lost 5 bases to trimming and J lost 4 bases; unmatched junction nucleotides: 8. The CDR3 totals 15 residues. In nucleotides, the CDR3 is TGTGCCAGCAGTAGCAGGACAGGATGGAATCAGCCCCAGCATTTT. It yields the protein CASSSRTGWNQPQHF.

The rearrangement links TRBV7-9 to TRBJ2-5; D gene uncertain. V lost 2 bases, J lost 5 bases, and 15 bases lay in between. Per the germline V gene, CDR1 is SEHNR and CDR2 is FQNEAQ (reference sequence). The length of the CDR3 is 15 residues. CDR3 sequence reads: CASSLRLGSYETQYF. The CDR3 bases are TGTGCCAGCAGCTTACGTCTAGGTTCTTACGAGACCCAGTACTTC.

V usage is TRBV29-1 and J usage is TRBJ2-7; D is ambiguous. Trimming shortened V by 1 base and J by 2 bases, and 18 bases separated the two germline ends. The germline gives CDR1 SQVTM, CDR2 ANQGSEA. CDR3 length equals 16 residues. Here the CDR3 DNA reads TGCAGCGTTGAAGCCCCCACGTGGGGAAGGACCTACGAGCAGTACTTC. It specifies CSVEAPTWGRTYEQYF.

The chain carries TRBV2 and TRBJ2-3; D is ambiguous. This CDR3 spans 12 amino acids. Germline-derived CDR1 and CDR2 are SNHLY and FYNNEI. The germline V and J ends were trimmed by 7 bases and 5 bases, with 10 bases remaining between them. CDR3 protein: CASTKDGDTQYF. CDR3 DNA sequence: TGTGCCAGCACCAAGGATGGAGATACGCAGTATTTT.

The rearrangement joins TRBV20-1 to TRBJ2-3; D is ambiguous. The germline CDR1 and CDR2 sequences are DFQATT and SNEGSKA (reference sequence). The CDR3 sequence is 12 residues long. Trimming cost V 3 bases and J 2 bases, with 6 bases left between them. DNA of the CDR3: TGCAGTGCTAGTACTTCCACAGATACGCAGTATTTT. Amino acids: CSASTSTDTQYF.

The chain carries TRBV9 and TRBJ2-7; tentatively, D is TRBD1 or TRBD2 (5 bases each). CDR1 is SGDLS and CDR2 is YYNGEE in the germline V gene. V dropped 4 bases and J dropped 3 bases, with 14 bases sitting between them. The CDR3 runs 14 residues. The CDR3, as DNA: TGTGCCAGCAGCAACCGGGACGGGTACTACGAGCAGTACTTC. Protein: CASSNRDGYYEQYF.

The chain combines TRBV5-1 with TRBJ1-5; D is perhaps TRBD1 (5 bases). V shed 2 bases and J shed 2 bases, with 5 bases lying between them. The CDR3 is 13 amino acids. The germline gives CDR1 SGHRS, CDR2 YFSETQ. This CDR3 is CASSLQGNQPQHF. CDR3 DNA: TGCGCCAGCAGCTTACAGGGCAATCAGCCCCAGCATTTT. Complete variable domain (other parts from reference TRBV5-1 and TRBJ1-5): KAGVTQTPRYLIKTRGQQVTLSCSPISGHRSVSWYQQTPGQGLQFLFEYFSETQRNKGNFPGRFSGRQFSNSRSEMNVSTLELGDSALYLCASSLQGNQPQHFGDGTRLSIL.

This clone appeared a single time. The V call is TRBV6-5, the J call TRBJ2-3; 9 nucleotides align to TRBD2. CDR3 length equals 14 residues. Germline V gene sequence: CDR1 MNHEY, CDR2 SVGAGI. V was clipped by 6 bases and J by 1 base; unmatched bases: 2. CDR3 residues: CASRKRGGTDTQYF. In DNA, the CDR3 is TGTGCCAGCAGGAAGCGGGGGGGCACAGATACGCAGTATTTT.

The chain links TRBV12-3 or TRBV12-4 to TRBJ1-5, with TRBD1 identical over 7 bases. The CDR3 extends over 13 amino acids. Trimming at V came to 5 bases and at J to 10 bases, leaving 8 bases not matched to a gene. The CDR3 here is CASSTGTEGPQHF. The CDR3, as DNA: TGTGCCAGCAGTACCGGGACAGAAGGACCCCAGCATTTT.

The gene calls are TRBV6-1 and TRBJ2-3; the match to TRBD1 covers 7 bases. Germline trimming cut 3 bases from V and 6 bases from J; bases unmatched to any gene: 6. Germline values: CDR1 MNHNS, CDR2 SASEGT. This CDR3 spans 14 amino acids. The CDR3 sequence is CASSDNRGWDTQYF. The CDR3 DNA reads as TGTGCCAGCAGTGATAACAGGGGCTGGGATACGCAGTATTTT.

This clone appeared once. The V and J genes are TRBV30 and TRBJ1-5; D not certain. Per germline, CDR1 GTSNPN and CDR2 SVGIG (reference sequence). This CDR3 contains 12 residues. Trimming pared 1 base from V and 6 bases from J, leaving 7 bases between. The CDR3 sequence: CAWSGGRQPQHF. CDR3 in DNA: TGTGCCTGGAGTGGGGGTCGTCAGCCCCAGCATTTT. Full variable domain (outside the CDR3, taken from reference TRBV30 and TRBJ1-5): SQTIHQWPATLVQPVGSPLSLECTVEGTSNPNLYWYRQAAGRGLQLLFYSVGIGQISSEVPQNLSASRPQDRQFILSSKKLLLSDSGFYLCAWSGGRQPQHFGDGTRLSIL.

The chain links TRBV4-1 to TRBJ1-3, with D uncertain. The CDR3 is 17 amino acids. V shed 0 bases and J shed 2 bases, with 14 bases lying between them. Germline V gene lookup returns CDR1 MGHRA and CDR2 YSYEKL. The CDR3 sequence is CASSQDQEAPTGNTIYF. The CDR3, as DNA: TGCGCCAGCAGCCAAGATCAGGAGGCCCCGACTGGAAACACCATATATTTT.

The gene calls are TRBV15 and TRBJ1-5; TRBD1 matches 7 bases. The CDR3 has 14 amino acids. V shed 0 bases, J shed 5 bases, and the junction held 1 base outside the gene matches. CDR1 and CDR2 from the germline V gene are LNHNV and YYDKDF (reference sequence). The DNA for the CDR3 is TGTGCCACCAGCAGAGATACAGGGGATCAGCCCCAGCATTTT. Its protein product is CATSRDTGDQPQHF.

J is TRBJ2-5 and V is TRBV18, with D maybe TRBD2 (6 bases). The CDR3 has 15 residues. In germline, CDR1 is KGHSH, CDR2 LQKENI. V lost 0 bases, J lost 5 bases, and 13 bases lay in between. CDR3 region: CASSPPEGRAETQYF. The CDR3 DNA follows: TGTGCCAGCTCACCACCGGAGGGGAGAGCGGAGACCCAGTACTTC.

J is TRBJ1-2 and V is TRBV6-6, with TRBD1 as a possible D gene (5 bases). V was clipped by 0 bases and J by 6 bases, with 11 bases between them. Per germline, CDR1 MNHNY and CDR2 SVGAGI (reference sequence). The CDR3 has 14 residues. The CDR3 here is CASSYSNQGHGYTF. The CDR3 DNA is TGTGCCAGCAGTTACTCGAATCAGGGCCATGGCTACACCTTC.